The T cell receptor (beta chain) under discussion was sequenced for a study of blood T cell repertoires in COVID-19. Study in general: The United States, Italy and Spain supplied acute and convalescent COVID-19 samples. From T cells, B-cell-depleted T cells, or PBMCs came the material, which was cDNA or gDNA.

The data were produced by immunoSEQ multiplex PCR, yet TCRdb's version contains in-frame clones alone and is incomplete. The sample includes 330,000 or so clones, approximately 84% of them seen just once. In germline, CDR1 is SGHRS, CDR2 YFSETQ. Trimming took 3 bases from V and 6 from J, leaving 12 bases between them. The CDR3 length is 14 residues. Cohort 3 recovered donors had two negative PCRs, clearance, or symptom resolution. The sequenced sample was PBMCs or T cells enriched from blood (not recorded which). The TCR was taken from a woman in her twenties or thirties who had recovered from COVID-19. The rearrangement joins TRBV5-1 to TRBJ1-4, with D possibly matching TRBD1 (6 bases). The CDR3 protein is CASSSDSSDEKLFF. As DNA, the CDR3 is TGCGCCAGCAGCTCGGACAGTAGTGATGAAAAACTGTTTTTT.